The clone carrying this T cell receptor beta chain appeared a few times. The antigen is undetermined. This entry comes from a study of cytomegalovirus exposure and HLA in healthy donors. Primers included in the PCR were 60 Vbeta and 13 Jbeta primers. Assay used: immunoSEQ multiplex PCR; TCRdb lists only in-frame clones, some missing. The table has approximately 89,000 clones, 62% seen once. The CDR3 extends over 15 amino acids. Germline V gene lookup returns CDR1 MNHNY and CDR2 SVGAGI (reference sequence). The ends were cut back, 5 bases at V and 0 bases at J, with 13 bases in the middle. General study findings and limits: Confirmation was obtained in vitro that a few CMV-associated chains are specific for CMV antigens. In a later analysis, an Asian-associated ancestry cluster reportedly showed fewer N-insertions than the roughly 730-donor mean. Available immune exposure information was restricted to CMV serostatus only.

The clonotype was recovered from a woman between 25 and 40 years old in good health and CMV-seropositive. Sequenced: PBMCs. This chain connects TRBV6-6 to TRBJ1-1; TRBD1 is a possible D gene (5 bases). CDR3 nucleotide sequence: TGTGCCAGCAGTCGACGACAAGGGGTGAACACTGAAGCTTTCTTT. Its translation: CASSRRQGVNTEAFF.